This T cell receptor beta chain was obtained from a study of shared clonotypes between healthy human individuals. CDR1 and CDR2 (germline): SNHLY, FYNNEI. The V and J ends lost 6 bases and 8 bases respectively, with 13 bases between them. There are 12 residues in the CDR3. Only in-frame clones appear in the TCRdb table, and some are missing; sequencing was by immunoSEQ multiplex PCR. The repertoire includes under 1,100,000 clones, approximately 68% of them detected once, and around 1.5% sits in the top ten. The rearrangement joins TRBV2 to TRBJ1-2; D may be TRBD1 (6 bases). The receptor's source is a man younger than 30 in good health. Sequenced material: memory CD4+ T cells sorted from blood. Indicated subset: CD45RA-negative fraction. DNA of the CDR3: TGTGCCAGCAGGGGGGGCGGTCTCGGCTACACCTTC. Translating it yields CASRGGGLGYTF.